The clone carrying this TCR beta chain was recorded at least ten times. What it recognizes is unknown. The data were taken from a study of T cells in Graves' hyperthyroidism and ophthalmopathy. V was clipped by 7 bases and J by 2 bases, with 11 bases between them. The germline CDR1 and CDR2 sequences are MGHDK and SYGVNS. The CDR3 loop spans 13 amino acids. Amplified regions were TCR beta CDR3 sequences from RNA transcripts. TCR CDR3 underwent first-round RT-PCR with the HTBI primer set. Each CDR3 protein gets one entry after TCRdb re-called the multiplex PCR reads with MiXCR. The table lists roughly 700,000 distinct CDR3 sequences, 30% to 40% of them singletons. Study results and caveats: Within blood appeared most thyroid clonotypes that had expanded above 0.001.

This receptor was taken from a woman aged 40 to 49 with Graves' hyperthyroidism. The chain couples TRBV25-1 to TRBJ1-1; D perhaps matches TRBD1 (5 bases). Input material: blood. The CDR3 region is CASTPTANTEAFF. CDR3 nucleotides: TGTGCCAGCACCCCGACAGCCAACACTGAAGCTTTCTTT.